Sequencing of this TCR beta chain was carried out in a study of T cell clonality in common variable immunodeficiency. Most patients and controls had Caucasian heritage. Overall study findings and caveats: Links between repertoire features and CVID complications were heterogeneity-limited. Fewer TCRbeta clones were shared among CVID subjects than controls.

CVID and control samples used equivalent genomic DNA input. Assay: immunoSEQ multiplex PCR; the TCRdb copy retains only in-frame clones and omits some. The sample shows about 35,000 clones, none of them appearing just once. Germline V CDR1 and CDR2: LNHDA, SQIVND (reference sequence). The CDR3 has 13 residues. Of note for this clone: Its antigen is not known. Being one base from a much bigger clone, this may be a read error. The CDR3 end is not reached by the read, which stops 3 residues before it; the germline J gene fills it in. The same CDR3 also results from other DNA sequences found in this sample.

The chain has TRBV19 and TRBJ2-7, with 7 bases fitting TRBD1. The material sequenced was peripheral blood mononuclear cells. The receptor comes from a person aged 18-70 years in good health. Partial CDR3 DNA: TGTGCTAGTAGTGCCGGACAGGCGTACGAG. Amino acids: CASSAGQAYE. The CDR3 in full is CASSAGQAYEQYF.